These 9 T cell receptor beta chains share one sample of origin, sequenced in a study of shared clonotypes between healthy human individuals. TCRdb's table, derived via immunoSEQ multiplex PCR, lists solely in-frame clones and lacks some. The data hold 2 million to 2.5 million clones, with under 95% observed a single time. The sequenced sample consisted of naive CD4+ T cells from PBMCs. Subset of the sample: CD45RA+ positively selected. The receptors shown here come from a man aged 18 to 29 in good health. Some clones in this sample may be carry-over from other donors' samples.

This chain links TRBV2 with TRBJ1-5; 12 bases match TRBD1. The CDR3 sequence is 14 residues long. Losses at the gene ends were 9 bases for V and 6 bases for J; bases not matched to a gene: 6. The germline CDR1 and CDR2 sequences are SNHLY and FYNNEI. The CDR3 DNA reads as TGTGCCAGTGCCGGGACAGGGGGCGTTCAGCCCCAGCATTTT. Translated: CASAGTGGVQPQHF.

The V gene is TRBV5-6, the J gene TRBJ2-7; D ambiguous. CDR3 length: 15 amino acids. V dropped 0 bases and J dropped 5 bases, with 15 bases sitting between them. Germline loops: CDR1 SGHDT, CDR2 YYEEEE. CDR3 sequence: CASSLVGTSWDEQYF. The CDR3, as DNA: TGTGCCAGCAGCTTGGTCGGAACTTCTTGGGACGAGCAGTACTTC.

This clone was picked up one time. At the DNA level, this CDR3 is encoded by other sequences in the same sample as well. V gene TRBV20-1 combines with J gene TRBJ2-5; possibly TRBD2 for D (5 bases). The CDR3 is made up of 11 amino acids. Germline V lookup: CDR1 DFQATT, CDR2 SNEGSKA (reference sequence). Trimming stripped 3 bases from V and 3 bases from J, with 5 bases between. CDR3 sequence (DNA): TGCAGTGCTAGGAGGGAAGAGACCCAGTACTTC. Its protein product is CSARREETQYF.

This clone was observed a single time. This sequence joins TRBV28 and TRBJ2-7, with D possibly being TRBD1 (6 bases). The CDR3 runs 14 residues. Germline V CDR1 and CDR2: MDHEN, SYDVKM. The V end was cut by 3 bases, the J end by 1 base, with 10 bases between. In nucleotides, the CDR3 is TGTGCCAGCAGTTTCGGGACACTGTCCTACGAGCAGTACTTC. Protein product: CASSFGTLSYEQYF.

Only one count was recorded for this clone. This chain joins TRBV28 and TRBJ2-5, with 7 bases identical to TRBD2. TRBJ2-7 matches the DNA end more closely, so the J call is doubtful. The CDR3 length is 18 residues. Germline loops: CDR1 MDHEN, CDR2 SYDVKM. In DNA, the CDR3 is TGTGCCAGCAGTTCTATATATCCTGGACTAGATGGATCCTACGAGCAGTACTTC. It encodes CASSSIYPGLDGSYEQYF.

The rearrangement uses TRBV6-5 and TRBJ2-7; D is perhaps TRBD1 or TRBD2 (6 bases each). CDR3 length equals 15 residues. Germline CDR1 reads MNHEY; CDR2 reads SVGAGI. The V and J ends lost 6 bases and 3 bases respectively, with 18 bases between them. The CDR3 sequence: CASRGTRQAFYEQYF. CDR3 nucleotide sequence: TGTGCCAGCAGGGGGACTCGACAGGCGTTCTACGAGCAGTACTTC.

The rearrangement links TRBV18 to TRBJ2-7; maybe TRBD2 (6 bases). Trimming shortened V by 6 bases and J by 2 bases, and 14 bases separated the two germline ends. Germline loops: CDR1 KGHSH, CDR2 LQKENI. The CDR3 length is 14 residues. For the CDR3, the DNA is TGTGCCAGCTCCGGCGGGGCGGGGCCCTACGAGCAGTACTTC. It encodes CASSGGAGPYEQYF. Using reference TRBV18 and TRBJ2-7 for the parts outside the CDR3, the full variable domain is NAGVMQNPRHLVRRRGQEARLRCSPMKGHSHVYWYRQLPEEGLKFMVYLQKENIIDESGMPKERFSAEFPKEGPSILRIQQVVRGDSAAYFCASSGGAGPYEQYFGPGTRLTVT.

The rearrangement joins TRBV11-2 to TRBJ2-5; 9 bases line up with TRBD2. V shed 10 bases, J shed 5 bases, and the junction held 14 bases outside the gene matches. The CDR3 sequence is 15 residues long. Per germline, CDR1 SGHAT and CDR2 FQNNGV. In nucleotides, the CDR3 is TGTGCCACCAACGGAGGGCTAGCGGGAACCGAGACCCAGTACTTC. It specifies CATNGGLAGTETQYF.

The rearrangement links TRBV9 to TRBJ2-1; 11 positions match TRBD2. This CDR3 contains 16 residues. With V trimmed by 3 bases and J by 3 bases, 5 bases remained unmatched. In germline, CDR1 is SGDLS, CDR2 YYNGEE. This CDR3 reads CASSGFGTSGYNEQFF. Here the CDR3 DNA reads TGTGCCAGCAGCGGATTTGGGACTAGCGGCTACAATGAGCAGTTCTTC. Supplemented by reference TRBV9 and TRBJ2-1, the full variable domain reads DSGVTQTPKHLITATGQRVTLRCSPRSGDLSVYWYQQSLDQGLQFLIQYYNGEERAKGNILERFSAQQFPDLHSELNLSSLELGDSALYFCASSGFGTSGYNEQFFGPGTRLTVL.